The T cell receptor (beta chain) under discussion was sequenced for a study of blood T cell repertoires in COVID-19. Study-wide background: Specimens from acute and convalescent COVID-19 originated in the United States, Italy and Spain. PBMCs, B-cell-depleted T cells, or T cells were the source of the cDNA or gDNA that made up the material.

In the source study's methods: Nucleated cell number was recorded as an estimate derived from reference gene primer amplification. TCRdb's table, derived via immunoSEQ multiplex PCR, lists solely in-frame clones and lacks some. V and J calls and clone size are those listed in that table; D and trimming were worked out from the DNA. The sample consists of about 210,000 clones, just over 90% of them appearing once. This clone was counted between two and nine times. This clonotype was obtained from a man aged 25 to 45 with acute or convalescent COVID-19. Sequenced: peripheral blood.

CDR3 sequence reads: CSASPTGNTIYF. Here the CDR3 DNA reads TGCAGTGCTAGTCCAACTGGAAACACCATATATTTT. The J gene is TRBJ1-3, the V gene TRBV20-1; D is ambiguous. CDR1 DFQATT and CDR2 SNEGSKA come from the germline V gene (reference sequence). The V end was cut by 3 bases, the J end by 2 bases, with 5 bases between. The CDR3 runs 12 residues.